This T cell receptor beta chain was sequenced during a study of CD8 T cells in Susac syndrome (dated by TCRdb to the late 2010s). For context, the study as a whole: The study used repertoire sequencing to test whether antigen drove CD8+ T cell activation and differentiation in Susac syndrome. Clonality of the CD8+ T cell repertoire was compared between over ten healthy donors, approximately 14 Susac syndrome patients and roughly 16 multiple sclerosis patients.

Peripheral blood CD8+ and CD4+ T cells from healthy donors, Susac syndrome patients and multiple sclerosis patients were profiled using high-throughput TCR beta sequencing. Multiple sclerosis controls were treatment-naive patients with stable or active relapsing-remitting disease fulfilling revised McDonald criteria. Bulk CD8+ and CD4+ T cells were purified magnetically by negative isolation, whereas CD8+ TEMRA cells were enriched by FACS. Blood was drawn into EDTA tubes, processed within 24 hours, and PBMCs were isolated by density gradient centrifugation. PBMCs destined for TCR sequencing were cryopreserved in liquid nitrogen and later thawed in a 37 °C water bath. The sorted or isolated CD4+, CD8+ and CD8+ TEMRA cells had a purity of 90% or higher. The CDR3 runs 14 residues from the cysteine to the phenylalanine. Only CDR3 DNA remains: 42 bases, in frame from the first base. Based on the germline V gene, the CDR1 and CDR2 sequences are MGHRA and YSYEKL. At the junction V is shortened by 2 bases and J by 1 base, with 8 bases in between.

RNA was extracted with the RNeasy kit and about 0.5 to 1 ug was reverse transcribed using random hexamers. The immunoSEQ multiplex PCR assay, covering 54 Vbeta and 13 Jbeta segments, was used to amplify TCR beta CDR3 regions. To correct PCR amplification bias, a synthetic template baseline was used for both primer optimization and computational correction. The published analysis was carried out like this. Reads were annotated to V, D and J genes according to IMGT and were analyzed with immunoSEQ Analyzer, with only productive sequences retained. To calculate clonality, Shannon entropy was normalized by log2 of the number of productive unique sequences and then subtracted from one. For each patient and control, public and private clones were evaluated among the 100 most prevalent clones. Clones were defined as Susac-specific if absent from the healthy and MS cohorts, from 1052 published viral clones and from other ImmuneACCESS disease sequences. In TCRdb, the public reads were trimmed at Q25 with fastp and aligned with MiXCR, with productive beta chains retained. Each record represents a unique CDR3 protein, reported with the most common genes and DNA among its rows. What appears here as the V and J calls and clone size reflects TCRdb's work, not the paper's. This sample gives under 550,000 distinct CDR3 sequences in total; roughly 85% of them show up just once. Under 0.15% of the sample goes to the ten largest clones.

In regard to this clonotype: Its antigen remains undetermined. Within one base of it there is no much larger clone, and no base qualities were kept.

Study-level results and caveats: The number of individuals in the TCR sequencing and HLA analysis was acknowledged as relatively small.

Material for sequencing was CD8+ T cells from PBMCs. The rearranged chain carries TRBV4-1 and TRBJ1-1; there is no confident call for the D gene. This TCR derives from a human donor with multiple sclerosis. The DNA reads as follows: TGCGCCAGCAGCCAACCAGCTGGGAACACTGAAGCTTTCTTT. Translated, it reads CASSQPAGNTEAFF.